This T cell receptor (beta chain) is from a study of T-cell reconstitution after alpha-beta-depleted transplantation in children. CDR3 length equals 15 residues. The germline V and J ends were trimmed by 6 bases and 0 bases, with 12 bases remaining between them. Germline CDR1 and CDR2: MNHEY and SVGEGT. The authors prepared the TCRbeta library with unique molecular identifiers. MiXCR, run by TCRdb on the PCR reads, gives a single entry per CDR3 protein. The sample has a few hundred thousand distinct CDR3 sequences, 10% seen once. This chain links TRBV6-2 or TRBV6-3 with TRBJ1-5, with no clear D. The receptor was isolated from a human donor who donated a stem cell graft to a child with acute lymphoblastic leukemia. Specimen: PBMCs from the stem cell graft donor, collected from the stem cell graft. CDR3 residues: CASRWAAYSNQPQHF. CDR3 nucleotides: TGTGCCAGCAGATGGGCCGCATATAGCAATCAGCCCCAGCATTTT.